This TCR beta chain was documented in a study of response to subunit inactivated influenza vaccine. Each CDR3 protein is one row after TCRdb ran MiXCR on the RT-PCR reads. The data hold some 550,000 distinct CDR3 sequences, with around a quarter observed a single time. This CDR3 contains 16 residues. CDR1 and CDR2 from the germline V gene are SGHTA and FQGNSA. The V end was cut by 5 bases, the J end by 3 bases, with 17 bases between. These same data were also listed under a study on T cells expressing NK-cell markers. From that study: Synthesis of TCR beta cDNA relied on 5'RACE template switching carrying UMIs.

This TCR came from a man aged 50-59 years who received an inactivated influenza vaccine. The V gene is TRBV7-2, the J gene TRBJ1-5; TRBD1 might be the D (5 bases). The material was CD4+ T cells sorted from PBMCs, obtained about 13 days after vaccination. CDR3 amino acids: CASSHGGRGNNQPQHF. The CDR3 DNA follows: TGTGCCAGCAGCCATGGGGGACGGGGGAACAATCAGCCCCAGCATTTT.